The rows below give T cell receptor beta chains drawn from one sample of a study of vaccination and CD4 T cells after COVID-19. Each CDR3 protein is one row after TCRdb ran MiXCR on the PCR reads. Of some 21,000 distinct CDR3 sequences listed, under 60% are singletons. These TCRs are of unknown antigen specificity. Source material: CD4+ T cells from blood, cultured in vitro. These TCRs come from a human donor who had recovered from COVID-19. Each CDR3 is given with its conserved first and last residue. Each record gives: J gene, V gene, clone size, D gene, CDR3 DNA, CDR3 protein. The D gene is left open where the match is weak. Rows may omit the clone size; those that give it use once, few, many or a size class.

j_gene: TRBJ2-7
v_gene: TRBV20-1
abundance: -
d_gene: TRBD2
CDR3nt: TGCAGTGCTAGAGTTCCGGGACTAGCGGGAGGGGGGGTCCACGAGCAGTACTTC
CDR3aa: CSARVPGLAGGGVHEQYF

j_gene: TRBJ1-1
v_gene: TRBV30
abundance: few
d_gene: -
CDR3nt: TGTGCCTGGAAAGCTTCAGGCCCTGAAGCTTTCTTT
CDR3aa: CAWKASGPEAFF

j_gene: TRBJ2-3
v_gene: TRBV6-1
abundance: -
d_gene: -
CDR3nt: TGTGCCAGCAGTGTACTAGCCTCGGATACGCAGTATTTT
CDR3aa: CASSVLASDTQYF

j_gene: TRBJ2-3
v_gene: TRBV7-9
abundance: few
d_gene: TRBD1
CDR3nt: TGTGCCAGCAGCTCTTTTTTACAGGGGAGCACAGATACGCAGTATTTT
CDR3aa: CASSSFLQGSTDTQYF

j_gene: TRBJ2-5
v_gene: TRBV20-1
abundance: few
d_gene: -
CDR3nt: TGCAGTGCAGTCAGAACGATACAAGAGACCCAGTACTTC
CDR3aa: CSAVRTIQETQYF

j_gene: TRBJ2-2
v_gene: TRBV19
abundance: -
d_gene: TRBD1
CDR3nt: TGTGCCAGTAGTAATCGACAGGGCACCGGGGAGCTGTTTTTT
CDR3aa: CASSNRQGTGELFF

j_gene: TRBJ1-2
v_gene: TRBV7-2
abundance: -
d_gene: -
CDR3nt: TGTGCCAGCAGCTTAAAGATCGGAACTAACTATGGCTACACCTTC
CDR3aa: CASSLKIGTNYGYTF

j_gene: TRBJ2-7
v_gene: TRBV12-3/TRBV12-4
abundance: once
d_gene: -
CDR3nt: TGTGCCAGCAGGTCGGCCTCCTACGAGCAGTACTTC
CDR3aa: CASRSASYEQYF

j_gene: TRBJ2-5
v_gene: TRBV5-1
abundance: -
d_gene: -
CDR3nt: TGCGCCAGCAGCTTTGACCCTCTGGCCCAAGAGACCCAGTACTTC
CDR3aa: CASSFDPLAQETQYF

j_gene: TRBJ2-1
v_gene: TRBV4-1
abundance: -
d_gene: TRBD1
CDR3nt: TGCGCCAGCAGCCAACCGGGACAGGTATCCTACAATGAGCAGTTCTTC
CDR3aa: CASSQPGQVSYNEQFF

j_gene: TRBJ1-2
v_gene: TRBV29-1
abundance: -
d_gene: -
CDR3nt: TGCAGCGTCTTTGACAGCCTCTATGGCTACACCTTC
CDR3aa: CSVFDSLYGYTF

j_gene: TRBJ2-7
v_gene: TRBV7-8
abundance: few
d_gene: TRBD1
CDR3nt: TGTGCCAGCAGCGAAGGACAGGGGGGACCCTACGAGCAGTACTTC
CDR3aa: CASSEGQGGPYEQYF

j_gene: TRBJ1-2
v_gene: TRBV6-1
abundance: few
d_gene: TRBD1
CDR3nt: TGTGCCACCTCGACAGGGGGTGCCCGGGGGTACACCTTC
CDR3aa: CATSTGGARGYTF

j_gene: TRBJ2-3
v_gene: TRBV11-3
abundance: -
d_gene: -
CDR3nt: TGTGCCAGCAGCTCGGGAGAGGGCACAGATACGCAGTATTTT
CDR3aa: CASSSGEGTDTQYF

j_gene: TRBJ2-3
v_gene: TRBV3-1
abundance: few
d_gene: TRBD2
CDR3nt: TGTGCCAGCAGCCAAGATGCGGGAGGGCCGTTTTTT
CDR3aa: CASSQDAGGPFF

j_gene: TRBJ2-7
v_gene: TRBV20-1
abundance: -
d_gene: -
CDR3nt: TGCAGTGCATACCGGGACTCCTCCTCCTACGAGCAGTACTTC
CDR3aa: CSAYRDSSSYEQYF

j_gene: TRBJ2-7
v_gene: TRBV4-2
abundance: few
d_gene: TRBD1
CDR3nt: TGTGCCAGCAGCCAAGACGTAGGGGGCAGGGAGCAGTACTTC
CDR3aa: CASSQDVGGREQYF